This passage covers 24 T cell receptor beta chains from one sample sequenced in a study of metastatic and nonmetastatic thyroid tumors. TCRdb called clones again from the PCR reads with MiXCR. The table lists 10,000 to 15,000 clones, around 10% of them singletons. Before thyroid surgery, none of the patients had received any treatment. What was sequenced was blood. The receptors come from a female donor with papillary thyroid cancer or a benign thyroid nodule (not recorded which). Some clones in this sample may be carry-over from other donors' samples.

By share, this clone counts as medium-sized. The rearrangement uses TRBV28 and TRBJ2-7, with 9 nucleotides matching TRBD1. Germline CDR1 is MDHEN and CDR2 is SYDVKM. Losses at the gene ends were 4 bases for V and 0 bases for J; bases not matched to a gene: 4. This CDR3 region has 15 residues. CDR3 coding DNA: TGTGCCAGCAGTTCGCCGGGACAGGGCTCCTACGAGCAGTACTTC. This sequence encodes CASSSPGQGSYEQYF. The variable domain in full, with the rest retrieved from reference TRBV28 and TRBJ2-7, is DVKVTQSSRYLVKRTGEKVFLECVQDMDHENMFWYRQDPGLGLRLIYFSYDVKMKEKGDIPEGYSVSREKKERFSLILESASTNQTSMYLCASSSPGQGSYEQYFGPGTRLTVT.

The gene calls are TRBV28 and TRBJ2-7, with D possibly TRBD2 on 7 matching bases. Germline V gene sequence: CDR1 MDHEN, CDR2 SYDVKM. V lost 7 bases and J 3 bases, leaving 31 bases between the germline ends. This CDR3 has 19 amino acids. CDR3 sequence (DNA): TGTGCCAGCACTCCTTTGACTTGGACTAGAGGGGGGAGCTGCTACGAGCAGTACTTC. Translating it yields CASTPLTWTRGGSCYEQYF.

This sequence joins TRBV7-3 and TRBJ1-2, with D perhaps matching TRBD1 (6 bases). V lost 5 bases and J 6 bases, leaving 13 bases between the germline ends. CDR3 length: 13 residues. The germline CDR1 and CDR2 sequences are SGHTA and FQGTGA. The CDR3 nucleotides read TGTGCCAGCAGCCTTACAGGGATGGATGGCTACACCTTC. Protein: CASSLTGMDGYTF. The variable domain in full, with the rest retrieved from reference TRBV7-3 and TRBJ1-2, is GAGVSQTPSNKVTEKGKYVELRCDPISGHTALYWYRQSLGQGPEFLIYFQGTGAADDSGLPNDRFFAVRPEGSVSTLKIQRTERGDSAVYLCASSLTGMDGYTFGSGTRLTVV.

In the case of this clone: Germline is not matched at one junction end, which may reflect a read error. This chain joins TRBV6-5 and TRBJ2-5, with 8 bases identical to TRBD2. CDR3 length equals 16 residues. CDR1 is MNHEY and CDR2 is SVGAGI in the germline V gene. The CDR3 protein is CASGYSEREGEETQYF. The CDR3 DNA reads as TGTGCCAGCGGTTACTCGGAACGGGAGGGCGAGGAGACCCAGTACTTC.

Remarks on this clone: One end of the junction is discordant with germline, which a read error may explain. V usage is TRBV11-2 and J usage is TRBJ2-1; D not certain. The CDR3 runs to 15 residues. CDR1 is SGHAT, CDR2 FQNNGV, per germline. CDR3 DNA: TGTGCTAGCAGCCCTATAGGCAGCTCCTACAATGAGCAGTTCTTC. It encodes CASSPIGSSYNEQFF.

Ten or more counts support this clone. The chain has TRBV19 and TRBJ1-5; 11 positions match TRBD1. The CDR3 runs 15 residues. CDR1 is LNHDA and CDR2 is SQIVND in the germline V gene (reference sequence). Germline trimming cut 8 bases from V and 7 bases from J; bases unmatched to any gene: 10. CDR3 amino acids: CASHRTGGSGQPQHF. The CDR3 nucleotides read TGTGCCAGTCATAGGACAGGGGGCTCTGGGCAGCCCCAGCATTTT.

This clone was observed a few times. The V call is TRBV19, the J call TRBJ2-1; the match to TRBD2 covers 7 bases. The germline gives CDR1 LNHDA, CDR2 SQIVND (reference sequence). This CDR3 is built from 15 residues. The V and J ends lost 2 bases and 4 bases, in that order; junction bases with no gene match: 5. The CDR3 DNA reads TGTGCCAGTAGTATAACCAGCGGGAAATACAATGAGCAGTTCTTC. As protein: CASSITSGKYNEQFF.

This clone rates as medium-sized. The chain couples TRBV2 to TRBJ1-2, with D maybe TRBD1 (5 bases). V gave up 1 base and J gave up 3 bases, with 6 bases separating them. Germline CDR1 and CDR2: SNHLY and FYNNEI. CDR3 length equals 13 residues. The CDR3 region is CASSEGGDYGYTF. CDR3 sequence (DNA): TGTGCCAGCAGTGAAGGGGGCGACTATGGCTACACCTTC. The full variable domain, completed using reference TRBV2 and TRBJ1-2, is EPEVTQTPSHQVTQMGQEVILRCVPISNHLYFYWYRQILGQKVEFLVSFYNNEISEKSEIFDDQFSVERPDGSNFTLKIRSTKLEDSAMYFCASSEGGDYGYTFGSGTRLTVV.

This clone has a count of ten or more. This sequence joins TRBV19 and TRBJ2-2; tentatively, D is TRBD1 (6 bases). The CDR3 totals 14 residues. Trimming cost V 5 bases and J 8 bases, with 15 bases left between them. Germline assignment: CDR1 LNHDA and CDR2 SQIVND (reference sequence). The DNA of the CDR3 is TGTGCCAGTAGTCCTACAGGGACGGGTGGGGAGCTGTTTTTT. As protein: CASSPTGTGGELFF.

This clone was picked up many times. The genes are TRBV15 and TRBJ2-1, with D maybe TRBD2 (5 bases). Germline V gives CDR1 LNHNV, CDR2 YYDKDF (reference sequence). Trimming shortened V by 7 bases and J by 3 bases, and 16 bases separated the two germline ends. The CDR3 consists of 15 residues. The CDR3 sequence is CATKGVAFLYNEQFF. CDR3 bases: TGTGCCACCAAGGGAGTGGCCTTTCTCTACAATGAGCAGTTCTTC.

This clone appeared many times. The chain recombines TRBV20-1 with TRBJ2-5, with 16 positions matching TRBD2. V shed 5 bases, J shed 5 bases, and the junction held 8 bases outside the gene matches. Germline V lookup: CDR1 DFQATT, CDR2 SNEGSKA (reference sequence). The CDR3 consists of 16 residues. CDR3 loop: CSAGTSGGAGLETQYF. Written as DNA, the CDR3 is TGCAGTGCTGGGACTAGCGGGGGGGCCGGGTTGGAGACCCAGTACTTC.

This clone ranks as medium-sized. This chain uses TRBV6-2 or TRBV6-3 with TRBJ2-7, with TRBD1 as a possible D gene (7 bases). Trimming shortened V by 8 bases and J by 8 bases, and 16 bases separated the two germline ends. CDR1 and CDR2 from the germline V gene are MNHEY and SVGEGT. The length of the CDR3 is 12 residues. CDR3: CASQGGEIKQYF. DNA of the CDR3: TGTGCCAGCCAGGGGGGTGAAATCAAGCAGTACTTC.

This clone was seen many times. This chain uses TRBV16 with TRBJ1-1; D call uncertain. The CDR3 is 13 residues long. CDR1 KGHSY and CDR2 FQNENV come from the germline V gene. The V end lost 4 bases, the J end lost 1 base, and 7 bases lay between the germline ends. As DNA, the CDR3 is TGTGCCAGCAGCCGGGCTAGGAACACTGAAGCTTTCTTT. It translates to CASSRARNTEAFF.

This clone is categorized as medium-sized. V usage is TRBV28 and J usage is TRBJ2-1, with a tentative D call TRBD1 (6 bases). Germline V gene data show CDR1 as MDHEN and CDR2 as SYDVKM. Trimming shortened V by 10 bases and J by 7 bases, and 23 bases separated the two germline ends. This CDR3 spans 15 amino acids. The chain's CDR3 is CATSFTQLQGNEQFF. CDR3 DNA: TGTGCCACCTCGTTTACACAACTCCAGGGGAATGAGCAGTTCTTC.

This clone was seen a single time. J is TRBJ1-2 and V is TRBV5-1, with D perhaps TRBD1 (6 bases). The CDR3 length is 12 residues. Germline assignment: CDR1 SGHRS and CDR2 YFSETQ. With 1 base removed from V and 8 bases from J, the gap between germline ends came to 9 bases. The CDR3 DNA follows: TGCGCCAGCAGCTTGCAGGGGCCGGGCTACACCTTC. It translates to CASSLQGPGYTF.

This clone came up many times. A much larger clone lies one base from this, so it may be a read error. The chain is built from TRBV6-1 and TRBJ2-1, with 9 bases aligning to TRBD1. Germline lookup yields CDR1 MNHNS and CDR2 SASEGT. The V segment lost 7 bases and the J segment 6 bases; nucleotides outside the gene matches: 10. CDR3 length equals 15 residues. CDR3 region: CASNTGQGSINEQFF. The CDR3 DNA reads as TGTGCCAGCAACACAGGACAGGGGTCCATCAATGAGCAGTTCTTC.

This clone was seen ten or more times. The V call is TRBV7-2, the J call TRBJ2-7; 10 positions agree with TRBD2. This CDR3 is 15 amino acids long. Germline V gene sequence: CDR1 SGHTA, CDR2 FQGNSA. V gave up 3 bases and J gave up 2 bases; unmatched junction bases: 4. CDR3 sequence (DNA): TGTGCCAGCAGCTTTGGGACTAGCGTAACCTACGAGCAGTACTTC. The encoded protein is CASSFGTSVTYEQYF. Drawing the rest from reference TRBV7-2 and TRBJ2-7, the complete variable domain is GAGVSQSPSNKVTEKGKDVELRCDPISGHTALYWYRQSLGQGLEFLIYFQGNSAPDKSGLPSDRFSAERTGGSVSTLTIQRTQQEDSAVYLCASSFGTSVTYEQYFGPGTRLTVT.

At least ten counts were recorded for this clone. The rearrangement uses TRBV18 and TRBJ1-2, with D tentatively TRBD1 (5 bases). Per germline, CDR1 KGHSH and CDR2 LQKENI. V lost 5 bases and J lost 4, with 17 bases in between. CDR3 length equals 15 residues. The CDR3 reads CASSSETVRSYGYTF. CDR3 in DNA: TGTGCCAGCTCATCAGAGACAGTCCGTAGCTATGGCTACACCTTC.

This clone was recorded at least ten times. V is TRBV12-3 or TRBV12-4 and J is TRBJ2-5, with D maybe TRBD1 (6 bases). This CDR3 is built from 16 residues. V was pared by 6 bases and J by 0 bases, with 17 bases between. The CDR3, as DNA: TGTGCCAGCAGACCCACCGGGACACCGTACCAAGAGACCCAGTACTTC. It encodes CASRPTGTPYQETQYF.

This clone came up many times. The CDR3 coding sequence is TGTGCCAGCAGCCAAGTTGGTTCGAACACCGGGGAGCTGTTTTTT. Translation gives CASSQVGSNTGELFF. This chain uses TRBV3-1 with TRBJ2-2; D ambiguous. Germline CDR1 is LGHDT and CDR2 is YNNKEL (reference sequence). V dropped 1 base and J dropped 0 bases, with 6 bases sitting between them. The length of the CDR3 is 15 residues.

In this sample, this clone turned up many times. This chain connects TRBV6-2 or TRBV6-3 to TRBJ1-4, with 7 positions matching TRBD1. Trimming cost V 6 bases and J 7 bases; bases outside gene matches: 2. CDR1 MNHEY and CDR2 SVGEGT come from the germline V gene. The CDR3 contains 12 residues. DNA of the CDR3: TGTGCCAGCAGGACAGGGACTGAAAAACTGTTTTTT. Residues: CASRTGTEKLFF.

As concerns this clone: This clone may be a read error of a much larger clone one base away. This same CDR3 is encoded by further DNA sequences in the sample. The chain carries TRBV5-6 and TRBJ2-3, with D perhaps matching TRBD1 or TRBD2 (6 bases each). Germline CDR1 SGHDT, CDR2 YYEEEE. The CDR3 sequence is 15 residues long. The CDR3 here is CASSFVGGIADTQYF. In DNA, the CDR3 is TGTGCCAGCAGCTTTGTGGGGGGCATCGCAGATACGCAATATTTT.

This clone rates as large. The genes are TRBV20-1 and TRBJ2-1; possibly TRBD1 or TRBD2 for D (5 bases each). The CDR3 extends over 13 amino acids. The V and J ends lost 6 bases and 5 bases respectively, with 14 bases between them. Germline-derived CDR1 and CDR2 are DFQATT and SNEGSKA (reference sequence). CDR3 amino acids: CSATGTRDNEQFF. CDR3 sequence (DNA): TGCAGTGCAACCGGGACGCGAGACAATGAGCAGTTCTTC.

This clone was seen a handful of times. V is TRBV20-1 and J is TRBJ2-1; D is uncertain. V shed 3 bases and J shed 1 base, with 10 bases lying between them. The CDR3 is made up of 14 amino acids. In germline, CDR1 is DFQATT, CDR2 SNEGSKA (reference sequence). CDR3 sequence reads: CSASLSVSYNEQFF. CDR3 DNA: TGCAGTGCTAGTTTGTCGGTATCCTACAATGAGCAGTTCTTC.